The 3 T cell receptor beta chains below were found in one sample sequenced in a study of Graves' ophthalmopathy and Graves' hyperthyroidism. Amplification of TCR beta CDR3 regions used RNA transcripts. Second-round multiplex PCR followed a first-round RT-PCR using HTBI primers. TCRdb ran MiXCR on the multiplex PCR reads and lists one entry per CDR3 protein. Of around 660,000 distinct CDR3 sequences listed, about 38% were seen once; the top ten hold more than 3%. Material: peripheral blood. These receptors were collected from an adult man with Graves' ophthalmopathy.

Note on this clonotype: Because it lacks the conserved phenylalanine or tryptophan at the end, this CDR3 is likely a read error. It is unclear where the CDR3 begins or ends on the DNA, so no DNA is shown, and the CDR3 is as TCRdb lists it. J is TRBJ2-7 and V is TRBV10-3; whether TRBD1, the table's D call, matches the DNA was not checked. Ends included, the CDR3 has 9 residues. The germline V gene has CDR1 ENHRY and CDR2 SYGVKD. The CDR3 spells CAISESRTD.

Points on this clonotype: It may be a read error: a sequence one base away is much more abundant. CDR3 DNA sequence: TGTGCCAGCAGCATCGATCGGGTTCCAACCGGGGAGCTGTTTTTT. This translates into CASSIDRVPTGELFF. This chain connects TRBV7-3 to TRBJ2-2, with unresolved D. Germline-derived CDR1 and CDR2 are SGHTA and FQGTGA. Trimming removed 5 bases from V and 5 bases from J, with 15 bases in between. This CDR3 comprises 15 residues.

This clonotype was seen at least ten times. The V call is TRBV15, the J call TRBJ2-2; D is ambiguous. Deletions cut 3 bases from V and 5 bases from J, with 16 bases between. Germline loops: CDR1 LNHNV, CDR2 YYDKDF (reference sequence). CDR3 length equals 16 residues. CDR3 nucleotides: TGTGCCACCAGCAGCCCTCTAGGAAGGAGTACCGGGGAGCTGTTTTTT. Protein product: CATSSPLGRSTGELFF.